Given below is one T cell receptor (beta chain) in context. Its specificity is not known. To make TCR beta libraries, researchers used iRepertoire HTBI primers and Arm-PCR of CDR3 regions. One entry per CDR3 protein, called by TCRdb with MiXCR from the multiplex PCR reads. The sample holds about 530,000 distinct CDR3 sequences, roughly 16% seen once. These data are taken from a study of regulatory T cells in long-lasting Graves disease. Whole-study results and caveats: Persistent Graves' patients showed less TCR diversity than newly diagnosed ones. Owing to a sample size that was small, accuracy may have been reduced.

The length of the CDR3 is 13 residues. Trimming left V 3 bases short and J 6 bases short, with 11 bases between. Looked up from germline, CDR1 is WNHNN and CDR2 is SYGVQD (reference sequence). Time point described: newly diagnosed GD, antithyroid drugs for less than 3 months. PBMC RNA was the source of the TCR library. The data also belong to a second study, concerning T cells in Graves' hyperthyroidism and ophthalmopathy.

The TCR sequence derives from a woman aged 35-65 years with Graves disease. V and J are TRBV10-1 and TRBJ1-1, with D perhaps TRBD1 (5 bases). The input for sequencing was peripheral blood mononuclear cells (PBMCs), taken at new diagnosis, from a patient treated with antithyroid drugs. The CDR3 DNA sequence: TGCGCCAGCAGTGACCGGGGGTTCGCTGAAGCTTTCTTT. Its protein is CASSDRGFAEAFF.